These 15 T cell receptor beta chains were all obtained from the same sample, sequenced in a study of T-cell memory formation after mild COVID-19. A single record per CDR3 protein comes from TCRdb applying MiXCR to the 5' RACE reads. Of 350,000 or so distinct CDR3 sequences listed, about 20% were seen once; the top ten hold 20% to 25%. Sequencing used PBMCs or a T cell subset sorted from them (not recorded which). These receptors were taken from a man between 18 and 35 years old who had mild COVID-19 (a few samples of this study predate the infection). Cell type and time point are not known.

The genes are TRBV6-1 and TRBJ1-1; D is unclear. The germline V gene has CDR1 MNHNS and CDR2 SASEGT. Trimming left V 7 bases short and J 0 bases short, with 3 bases between. CDR3 size: 11 residues. CDR3 sequence (DNA): TGTGCCAGCACGGTGAACACTGAAGCTTTCTTT. It translates to CASTVNTEAFF.

This clonotype was seen many times. The chain employs TRBV29-1 and TRBJ2-5, with 7 bases identical to TRBD1. Germline loops: CDR1 SQVTM, CDR2 ANQGSEA. V lost 0 bases and J lost 3; bases outside the gene matches: 7. The length of the CDR3 is 15 residues. The CDR3 DNA is TGCAGCGTTGAAGATGAAAGAGGGGGCGAAGAGACCCAGTACTTC. Its translation: CSVEDERGGEETQYF.

This clonotype was detected once. The V call is TRBV20-1, the J call TRBJ1-2; D might be TRBD1 (6 bases). CDR3 size: 14 residues. CDR1 and CDR2 (germline): DFQATT, SNEGSKA (reference sequence). The CDR3 nucleotides are TGCAGCGCCCCTGGACAGCCCTCTCACTATGGCTACACCTTC. Protein product: CSAPGQPSHYGYTF.

The chain couples TRBV21-1 to TRBJ1-5. TRBV21-1 is designated a pseudogene. The CDR3 totals 16 residues. CDR3: CASSKGTGFSNQPQHF. The CDR3 DNA reads as TGTGCCAGCAGCAAAGGCACGGGGTTCAGCAATCAGCCCCAGCATTTT.

This clonotype was detected a few times. The chain links TRBV3-1 to TRBJ2-7; D gene uncertain. CDR1 and CDR2 from the germline V gene are LGHDT and YNNKEL (reference sequence). The germline V and J ends were trimmed by 4 bases and 0 bases, with 16 bases remaining between them. The CDR3 consists of 16 residues. DNA of the CDR3: TGTGCCAGCAGCCCCTATCGACAACTGAGCTCCTACGAGCAGTACGTC. Translating gives CASSPYRQLSSYEQYV.

The chain uses TRBV9 and TRBJ2-1, with D perhaps TRBD1 or TRBD2 (5 bases each). Trimming removed 0 bases at V and 0 bases at J, with 10 bases between. Germline V gene sequence: CDR1 SGDLS, CDR2 YYNGEE. This CDR3 comprises 16 residues. The CDR3 loop reads CASSVVGRSSYNEQFF. The CDR3, as DNA: TGTGCCAGCAGCGTAGTGGGACGCAGCTCCTACAATGAGCAGTTCTTC.

The chain links TRBV12-3 or TRBV12-4 to TRBJ2-7, with 8 bases lining up with TRBD1. The ends lost 3 bases at V and 5 bases at J; junction bases unmatched: 6. The CDR3 covers 14 residues. CDR3 sequence reads: CASSFTRGHNEQYF. CDR3 sequence (DNA): TGTGCCAGCAGTTTCACCAGGGGGCATAACGAGCAGTACTTC.

The chain is built from TRBV7-2 and TRBJ2-5, with D possibly being TRBD2 (5 bases). CDR1 and CDR2 from the germline V gene are SGHTA and FQGNSA. V was trimmed by 0 bases and J by 6 bases, leaving 17 bases between them. The CDR3 consists of 16 residues. In nucleotides, the CDR3 is TGTGCCAGCAGCTTAGCACGAGGGCTGGGTGGGAAGACCCAGTACTTC. Its translation: CASSLARGLGGKTQYF.

This clonotype was seen once. The V and J genes are TRBV7-2 and TRBJ2-1; a weak D match, TRBD2 (6 bases). The V end lost 1 base, the J end lost 6 bases, and 10 bases lay between the germline ends. The CDR3 has 14 amino acids. Germline V CDR1 and CDR2: SGHTA, FQGNSA. CDR3 sequence (DNA): TGTGCCAGCAGCTTAGTCGTTAGCGGCAATGAGCAGTTCTTC. Protein product: CASSLVVSGNEQFF.

The gene calls are TRBV2 and TRBJ2-4; 7 bases fit TRBD1. The CDR3 loop spans 15 amino acids. The V gene end was trimmed by 6 bases and the J gene end by 6 bases; junction bases not matched to a gene: 11. Germline-derived CDR1 and CDR2 are SNHLY and FYNNEI. The CDR3 reads CASSLRGTARNIQYF. DNA of the CDR3: TGTGCCAGCAGCCTAAGGGGGACAGCTCGAAACATTCAGTACTTC.

CDR3 in DNA: TGTGCCACCAGTGATGCGACAGGGGATATTAATCAGCCCCAGCATTTT. Encoded protein: CATSDATGDINQPQHF. This rearrangement joins TRBV24-1 to TRBJ1-5; TRBD1 aligns across 8 bases. Losses at the gene ends were 3 bases for V and 4 bases for J; bases not matched to a gene: 7. There are 16 residues in the CDR3. The germline CDR1 and CDR2 sequences are KGHDR and SFDVKD.

This clonotype was detected many times. The chain is built from TRBV5-5 and TRBJ2-3; the D gene is possibly TRBD2 (5 bases). Deletions cut 4 bases from V and 0 bases from J, with 21 bases between. This CDR3 has 18 amino acids. Germline V lookup: CDR1 SGHKS, CDR2 YYEKEE (reference sequence). The CDR3 DNA is TGTGCCAGCAGCCCCAACGCGGGTACACCGCTCAGCACAGATACGCAGTATTTT. Translating gives CASSPNAGTPLSTDTQYF.

The chain uses TRBV5-1 and TRBJ1-2, with 7 bases identical to TRBD1. Germline CDR1 and CDR2: SGHRS and YFSETQ. With V trimmed by 2 bases and J by 3 bases, 4 bases remained unmatched. The length of the CDR3 is 14 residues. The CDR3 protein is CASSFPQGDYGYTF. The CDR3, as DNA: TGCGCCAGCAGCTTTCCGCAGGGGGACTATGGCTACACCTTC. The whole variable domain, filled in from reference TRBV5-1 and TRBJ1-2, reads KAGVTQTPRYLIKTRGQQVTLSCSPISGHRSVSWYQQTPGQGLQFLFEYFSETQRNKGNFPGRFSGRQFSNSRSEMNVSTLELGDSALYLCASSFPQGDYGYTFGSGTRLTVV.

The chain joins TRBV29-1 to TRBJ1-5; D gene uncertain. The germline V gene encodes CDR1 SQVTM and CDR2 ANQGSEA. Trimming left V 4 bases short and J 7 bases short, with 11 bases between. This CDR3 has 12 amino acids. CDR3 sequence (DNA): TGCAGCGTTGGGGAATCGGGCCAGCCCCAGCATTTT. It codes for CSVGESGQPQHF.

The gene calls are TRBV11-2 and TRBJ1-2; D gene ambiguous. Trimming shortened V by 3 bases and J by 8 bases, and 13 bases separated the two germline ends. The CDR3 is made up of 13 amino acids. CDR1 and CDR2 (germline): SGHAT, FQNNGV. Here the CDR3 DNA reads TGTGCCAGCAGCTTGTCATTGGGTGGGGGCTACACCTTC. Its protein is CASSLSLGGGYTF.